This TCR beta chain was sequenced in a study of OX40 agonist ivuxolimab in advanced cancers. Study as a whole: Every 2 weeks, patients got intravenous ivuxolimab at one of six dose levels (0.01-10 mg/kg).

Profiling relied on immunoSEQ multiplex PCR, and the TCRdb table lists in-frame clones only, not all of them. Counted here are around 60,000 clones, roughly nine tenths occurring once; the ten biggest clones make up around 2%. Of note for this clone: Its specificity is unknown.

Study-wide results and caveats: CD4+ and CD8+ blood T cells expanded clonally by week 6 at 0.1 to 3.0 mg/kg.

The clonotype was recovered from an adult with an advanced solid tumor such as melanoma, head and neck, liver or kidney cancer. The sequenced sample was CD4+ or CD8+ T cells sorted from blood, obtained in a trial of the OX40 agonist ivuxolimab.

CDR3 nucleotide sequence: TGTGCCTGGAGTGTAGGCGGGGAGACCCAGTACTTC. Encoded protein: CAWSVGGETQYF. J is TRBJ2-5 and V is TRBV30; weak D call: TRBD2 (5 bases). The V end lost 0 bases, the J end lost 5 bases, and 7 bases lay between the germline ends. The CDR3 is 12 residues long. Germline V gene sequence: CDR1 GTSNPN, CDR2 SVGIG (reference sequence).